These 27 T cell receptor beta chains came from one sample sequenced in a study of T-cell reconstitution after alpha-beta-depleted transplantation in children. Using unique molecular identifiers, the investigators prepared the TCRbeta library. MiXCR was run by TCRdb on the PCR reads, yielding one entry per CDR3 protein. The table includes 500,000 or so distinct CDR3 sequences, roughly 33% detected once. Sequencing was performed on PBMCs from the stem cell graft donor, taken from the stem cell graft. These receptors were obtained from a human donor who donated a stem cell graft to a child with aplastic anemia.

The V gene is TRBV12-3 or TRBV12-4, the J gene TRBJ1-1, with D possibly TRBD1 on 5 matching bases. V lost 7 bases and J lost 4, with 16 bases in between. This CDR3 contains 14 residues. CDR3 in amino acids: CASTPEGRGTEAFF. DNA of the CDR3: TGTGCCAGCACCCCGGAGGGGAGAGGCACTGAAGCTTTCTTT.

The chain employs TRBV5-1 and TRBJ1-3, with 12 bases identical to TRBD1. CDR3 length: 16 amino acids. The J segment lost 3 bases and the V segment lost 3 bases, leaving 4 bases of the junction unmatched. Per the germline V gene, CDR1 is SGHRS and CDR2 is YFSETQ. CDR3 sequence: CASSSGQGANGNTIYF. In nucleotides, the CDR3 is TGCGCCAGCAGCTCGGGACAGGGGGCAAATGGAAACACCATATATTTT.

This rearrangement joins TRBV14 to TRBJ2-7; D gene unclear. Trimming removed 1 base from V and 2 bases from J, with 15 bases in between. CDR3 size: 16 residues. In germline, CDR1 is SGHDN, CDR2 FVKESK. The CDR3 loop is CASSQVVSTYTYEQYF. The CDR3, as DNA: TGTGCCAGCAGCCAAGTTGTCTCCACCTACACCTACGAGCAGTACTTC.

The chain joins TRBV5-6 to TRBJ1-1, with TRBD1 matching 8 bases. The CDR3 has 15 residues. Germline assignment: CDR1 SGHDT and CDR2 YYEEEE. Trimming took 4 bases from V and 5 from J; bases not matched to a gene: 10. The CDR3, as DNA: TGTGCCAGCAGCACACGACAGGGGTATACTACTGAAGCTTTCTTT. Protein product: CASSTRQGYTTEAFF.

This chain uses TRBV6-1 with TRBJ2-5, with D perhaps TRBD2 (5 bases). From germline, CDR1 is MNHNS and CDR2 SASEGT. The CDR3 contains 13 residues. V lost 6 bases and J lost 5, with 13 bases in between. CDR3 in amino acids: CASSAERGETQYF. CDR3 nucleotides: TGTGCCAGCAGCGCAGAGAGAGGGGAGACCCAGTACTTC.

This chain connects TRBV7-8 to TRBJ1-5; D uncertain. Germline CDR1 and CDR2: SGHVS and FQNEAQ. This CDR3 contains 15 residues. Trimming stripped 2 bases from V and 3 bases from J, with 11 bases between. DNA of the CDR3: TGTGCCAGCAGCTTAAAGCGCCAGCTCAATCAGCCCCAGCATTTT. It translates to CASSLKRQLNQPQHF.

The V gene is TRBV7-6, the J gene TRBJ2-1; 10 bases map to TRBD2. The V segment lost 3 bases and the J segment 8 bases; nucleotides outside the gene matches: 19. There are 19 residues in the CDR3. Germline-derived CDR1 and CDR2 are SGHVS and FNYEAQ. CDR3 residues: CASSLELAGRAVQGYEQFF. CDR3 DNA: TGTGCCAGCAGCTTGGAACTAGCGGGAAGGGCCGTCCAGGGGTATGAGCAGTTCTTC.

This clonotype has a handful of counts. The CDR3 DNA reads as TGTGCCACCAGTGATCGTGGGGAAGAGACCCAGTACTTC. This codes for CATSDRGEETQYF. The chain links TRBV24-1 to TRBJ2-5; D unresolved. The ends were cut back, 3 bases at V and 3 bases at J, with 7 bases in the middle. The germline V gene has CDR1 KGHDR and CDR2 SFDVKD. This CDR3 contains 13 residues.

The chain couples TRBV7-2 to TRBJ2-7; 8 bases are shared with TRBD2. Germline CDR1 is SGHTA and CDR2 is FQGNSA. J was trimmed by 6 bases and V by 3 bases; bases with no gene match: 7. CDR3 size: 14 residues. Here the CDR3 reads CASSFSSGTVEQYV. CDR3 in DNA: TGTGCCAGCAGCTTCAGTAGCGGGACGGTCGAGCAGTACGTC.

This clonotype was found a few times. J is TRBJ1-1 and V is TRBV12-3 or TRBV12-4, with D perhaps TRBD1 (6 bases). The CDR3 length is 13 residues. Trimming left V 3 bases short and J 8 bases short, with 13 bases between. The CDR3 sequence: CASSLGGPEEAFF. The CDR3 nucleotides read TGTGCCAGCAGTTTGGGGGGGCCCGAGGAAGCTTTCTTT.

This clonotype has more than one count but fewer than ten. V usage is TRBV7-2 and J usage is TRBJ1-4; no clear D gene. V was cut by 1 base and J by 0 bases, with 9 bases left in between. The germline V gene encodes CDR1 SGHTA and CDR2 FQGNSA. The CDR3 has 16 amino acids. CDR3 in DNA: TGTGCCAGCAGCTTAGATGGAACTGCAACTAATGAAAAACTGTTTTTT. It translates to CASSLDGTATNEKLFF.

As DNA, the CDR3 is TGTGCCATCAGTGAGCAGGGGAAGGATCAGCCCCAGCATTTT. Its translation is CAISEQGKDQPQHF. The rearrangement joins TRBV10-3 to TRBJ1-5, with a tentative D call TRBD1 (6 bases). The CDR3 is made up of 14 amino acids. Trimming removed 2 bases from V and 5 bases from J, with 10 bases in between. The germline V gene encodes CDR1 ENHRY and CDR2 SYGVKD.

This clonotype was observed a few times. The chain links TRBV20-1 to TRBJ2-1; D remains unclear. The length of the CDR3 is 17 residues. Germline CDR1 is DFQATT and CDR2 is SNEGSKA (reference sequence). V lost 0 bases, J lost 6 bases, and 21 bases lay in between. The CDR3 sequence is CSARDASTPKTFNEQFF. The CDR3, as DNA: TGCAGTGCTAGAGATGCCTCTACTCCGAAGACCTTCAATGAGCAGTTCTTC.

This chain joins TRBV29-1 and TRBJ2-3; D possibly uses TRBD1 or TRBD2 (6 bases each). V lost 6 bases and J lost 6, with 16 bases in between. The CDR3 loop spans 13 amino acids. The germline V gene has CDR1 SQVTM and CDR2 ANQGSEA. CDR3 sequence (DNA): TGCAGCGTGGGGGGCGGTTTGGTGGATACGCAGTATTTT. It is translated as CSVGGGLVDTQYF.

This clonotype appeared a few times. This chain uses TRBV5-6 with TRBJ2-5; D unclear. CDR3 length: 19 residues. The germline V gene encodes CDR1 SGHDT and CDR2 YYEEEE. V shed 0 bases and J shed 5 bases, with 26 bases lying between them. The CDR3 nucleotides read TGTGCCAGCAGCTTGGGTCCTGGGTTTGGCCAGGTGCGCCTCGAGACCCAGTACTTC. Translation gives CASSLGPGFGQVRLETQYF.

This chain connects TRBV20-1 to TRBJ1-2; no firm D call. The V gene's germline CDR1 is DFQATT and CDR2 SNEGSKA (reference sequence). Trimming removed 8 bases from V and 3 bases from J, with 13 bases in between. The CDR3 covers 12 residues. In nucleotides, the CDR3 is TGCAGTCCCCTAGGGAAAGACTATGGCTACACCTTC. This translates into CSPLGKDYGYTF.

This clonotype came up a few times. The chain uses TRBV24-1 and TRBJ2-3, with unresolved D. The CDR3 loop spans 13 amino acids. Germline V gene lookup returns CDR1 KGHDR and CDR2 SFDVKD. The ends were cut back, 7 bases at V and 2 bases at J, with 9 bases in the middle. The chain's CDR3 is CATRPRSTDTQYF. The CDR3 nucleotides read TGTGCCACCAGACCGAGGTCCACAGATACGCAGTATTTT.

This clonotype has more than one count but fewer than ten. The chain recombines TRBV6-5 with TRBJ2-2; a weak D match, TRBD2 (6 bases). V lost 3 bases, J lost 1 base, and 12 bases lay in between. Germline V lookup: CDR1 MNHEY, CDR2 SVGAGI. CDR3 size: 16 residues. This CDR3 reads CASSYMASENTGELFF. In nucleotides, the CDR3 is TGTGCCAGCAGTTATATGGCTAGCGAGAACACCGGGGAGCTGTTTTTT.

The chain has TRBV18 and TRBJ2-3; 7 bases fit TRBD2. The CDR3 sequence is 12 residues long. The V gene's germline CDR1 is KGHSH and CDR2 LQKENI. Losses at the gene ends were 9 bases for V and 4 bases for J; bases not matched to a gene: 4. CDR3 bases: TGTGCCAGTCGGGAGGAGGCAGATACGCAGTATTTT. Translating it yields CASREEADTQYF.

This clonotype has a handful of counts. The chain couples TRBV7-2 to TRBJ2-6; D is ambiguous. The V and J ends lost 4 bases and 0 bases respectively, with 7 bases between them. The germline gives CDR1 SGHTA, CDR2 FQGNSA. The CDR3 length is 15 residues. CDR3 residues: CASSSVNSGANVLTF. The CDR3 DNA follows: TGTGCCAGCAGCTCCGTGAACTCTGGGGCCAACGTCCTGACTTTC.

This clonotype was picked up one time. The rearrangement joins TRBV20-1 to TRBJ1-5; 12 nucleotides match TRBD1. In germline, CDR1 is DFQATT, CDR2 SNEGSKA (reference sequence). The V gene end was trimmed by 0 bases and the J gene end by 6 bases; junction bases not matched to a gene: 9. The CDR3 has 17 amino acids. The CDR3, as DNA: TGCAGTGCTAGAGATTCGGGGACAGGGGGCATGGGTCAGCCCCAGCATTTT. It specifies CSARDSGTGGMGQPQHF.

The gene calls are TRBV10-3 and TRBJ1-3; the D gene is possibly TRBD1 (5 bases). Germline V gene lookup returns CDR1 ENHRY and CDR2 SYGVKD. Trimming removed 3 bases at V and 2 bases at J, with 20 bases between. CDR3 length: 18 amino acids. The CDR3 nucleotides are TGTGCCATCAGTGATCGCCAGGGTACCCAAAGAACTGGAAACACCATATATTTT. Amino acids: CAISDRQGTQRTGNTIYF.

The sample holds many counts of this clonotype. The chain is built from TRBV29-1 and TRBJ1-2, with 11 positions matching TRBD1. V trimming: 4 bases; J trimming: 7 bases; junction bases outside the gene matches: 8. Germline CDR1 SQVTM, CDR2 ANQGSEA. The CDR3 consists of 14 residues. The CDR3 spells CSVASGQGGSGYTF. CDR3 sequence (DNA): TGCAGCGTTGCGTCGGGACAGGGGGGGAGTGGCTACACCTTC.

The V call is TRBV12-3 or TRBV12-4, the J call TRBJ2-5; 10 positions match TRBD2. The CDR3 consists of 14 residues. Trimming cost V 2 bases and J 5 bases; bases outside gene matches: 2. The CDR3 loop is CASSLQLAGETQYF. The CDR3 nucleotides are TGTGCCAGCAGTTTACAACTAGCGGGGGAGACCCAGTACTTC.

The chain employs TRBV30 and TRBJ2-3, with a weak D call TRBD1 (5 bases). The CDR3 loop spans 14 amino acids. CDR1 GTSNPN and CDR2 SVGIG come from the germline V gene (reference sequence). V dropped 0 bases and J dropped 5 bases, with 12 bases sitting between them. CDR3 in amino acids: CAWSVSGLEDTQYF. The CDR3 nucleotides are TGTGCCTGGAGTGTATCAGGGCTTGAAGATACGCAGTATTTT. Complete variable domain (other parts from reference TRBV30 and TRBJ2-3): SQTIHQWPATLVQPVGSPLSLECTVEGTSNPNLYWYRQAAGRGLQLLFYSVGIGQISSEVPQNLSASRPQDRQFILSSKKLLLSDSGFYLCAWSVSGLEDTQYFGPGTRLTVL.

This clonotype has more than one count but fewer than ten. This chain connects TRBV4-3 to TRBJ2-1; tentative D call: TRBD2 (5 bases). With 4 bases removed from V and 9 bases from J, the gap between germline ends came to 13 bases. The CDR3 length is 13 residues. Germline V gene sequence: CDR1 LGHNA, CDR2 YSLEER. CDR3 sequence: CASSPEVAGEQFF. The CDR3 DNA is TGCGCCAGCAGCCCTGAGGTTGCGGGTGAGCAGTTCTTC.

The CDR3 sequence is CASSLTRDRVAYNEQFF. Here the CDR3 DNA reads TGTGCCAGCAGCTTAACCCGGGACAGGGTTGCCTACAATGAGCAGTTCTTC. This sequence joins TRBV7-3 and TRBJ2-1; 9 positions agree with TRBD1. CDR1 is SGHTA and CDR2 is FQGTGA in the germline V gene. The V segment lost 0 bases and the J segment 2 bases; nucleotides outside the gene matches: 5. The length of the CDR3 is 17 residues.